This TCR beta chain comes out of a study of cytomegalovirus exposure and HLA in healthy donors (dated by TCRdb to 2016 to 2017). About the investigation overall: An earlier analysis of some 600 of the donors reported around 280 Gb of sequence data and some 110 million unique TCR beta sequences obtained from about 200 million T cells. About 300 gigabases of sequencing data and 70 million to 85 million unique TCR sequences were included in an early release covering about 600 HLA-typed donors. The genetic ancestry cluster associated with self-reported Caucasian donors included about 84% of the 300 to 450 genotyped donors. The aim of the study was to test whether cataloging public T cell receptors could identify signatures of past pathogen exposure. The T cell repertoires of 666 subjects were profiled by immunosequencing and related to cytomegalovirus serostatus. In addition to the first cohort of 666 subjects, a separate validation cohort of 120 different subjects was used. High-throughput TCR immunosequencing, statistical association of individual TCRs with disease status, and machine learning were combined to predict cytomegalovirus infection status. To study patterns of TCR occurrence, a later analysis re-analyzed previously published TCR beta repertoires from 666 donors and added high-resolution HLA genotyping. Rather than drawing on any new phenotypic data, the later analysis identified candidate immune exposures from TCR beta sequences and the way those sequences occurred across donors. An earlier analysis of 587 of the donors applied high-throughput TCR beta sequencing to assess whether each TCR beta V gene segment acted as functional or pseudogenic. Donor age, sex, ethnicity and CMV serostatus were collected together with the repertoire data. A later genetic analysis used genome-wide SNP genotypes for about three fifths of the 666 donors, treating that subset as a discovery cohort. All discovery cohort repertoires had been generated using a single sequencing platform. Both class I and class II loci were covered by HLA typing, at four-digit resolution. The number of typed donors differed by locus: roughly 629-630 for A, B, C, DRB1 and DQB1; 500 to 550 for DQA1; some 610 for DPA1; and about 450 for DPB1. Roughly five DR-DQ haplotypes were handled as single units for association and clustering, since linkage in the cohort was strong. Across roughly 420 genotyped donors of the cohort, an average of about 240,000 unique TCR beta nucleotide sequences per donor were sequenced, and approximately 17% of those sequences were non-productive. Points the paper makes about the study in general: A further reported finding was that TCR beta sequences accurately predicted the HLA-A and HLA-B alleles for most subjects in the first cohort. Immune exposure information for the cohort was limited to CMV serostatus. A cluster of highly shared sequence variants was judged likely to be a technical artifact of the sequencing pipeline. Specific HLA alleles were associated with roughly 16,000 TCR beta sequences at a false discovery rate of 0.05 in a later analysis. In both the original and validation cohorts, the classifier was reported to diagnose cytomegalovirus status with high specificity and sensitivity. A total of roughly 160 TCR beta chains were listed by the study as associated with cytomegalovirus. In vitro tests confirmed that a few of the cytomegalovirus-associated TCR beta chains recognize cytomegalovirus antigens. According to a later analysis, most CMV-associated TCR beta chains appeared to be HLA-restricted, and the HLA associations seemed to be driven largely by CMV exposure. Because counts were too low, about 15 rarely observed V segments, including chromosome 9 orphons, were left out of the earlier analysis of 587 of the donors. According to the authors, the approach could potentially be generalized to other disease states and immunological phenotypes. In a later analysis, HLA-associated TCR beta chains showed more clonal expansion and lower generation probabilities than non-associated chains that were equally common. An association between a missense DCLRE1C variant and V-gene and J-gene trimming of TCR beta chains was found in a later genetic analysis and replicated in an independent cohort. A later genetic analysis reported fewer N-insertions in productive TCRs among donors in an Asian-associated ancestry cluster than the roughly 690-donor mean. Linkage disequilibrium might explain the correlated functional status among segregating V segments, but an unknown experimental factor could not be excluded. In this cohort, only TCR beta chains were sequenced, and detectable features were limited by the absence of alpha or paired-chain data. Most TCR sequences were observed very rarely across donors, whereas some public TCRs were present in many individuals. In an earlier analysis of around 500 of the donors, most TCR beta V segments appeared in productive rearrangements about 87% or about 30% of the time, broadly matching IMGT annotations. Some IMGT-functional V segments, including TRBV6-2 and TRBV6-3, could not be distinguished by the 87-base-pair reads and were therefore excluded. A later analysis reported that several top co-occurrence clusters appeared linked to parvovirus B19, influenza, CMV and Epstein-Barr virus. Presence/absence analyses assumed roughly uniform sequencing depth across donors, an assumption that may not hold. Assigning TCR associations to individual alleles was difficult when HLA alleles, especially DR and DQ, strongly co-occurred. In a later analysis, TCR association rates were found to vary across HLA loci, with the most associated TCRs seen for DRB1 alleles and the fewest for HLA-C alleles. HLA typing was unavailable for some donors at each locus, so association tests used only the typed subset.

In total, more than 500 healthy bone marrow donors made up the cohort. All cohort members were sampled while nominally healthy, although unrecorded immune exposures were likely present. The donor tested CMV seronegative and was one of the 352 seronegative cohort members. A peripheral blood sample was collected from each donor, and TCR beta sequencing was performed on peripheral blood mononuclear cells. The Qiagen DNeasy Blood Extraction Kit was used to extract genomic DNA from the blood cell samples. About this clone: Its antigen remains undetermined. Base-call qualities are not available, and no considerably larger clone is one nucleotide away.

The cysteine opens and the phenylalanine closes a CDR3 of 12 amino acids. Only the CDR3 region is kept as DNA, spanning 36 bases read in frame from base 1. Per the germline V gene, SGHAT is the CDR1 and FQNNGV is the CDR2. V is pared back by 6 bases and J by 5 bases, with 9 bases lying between the germline termini. Library preparation employed the immunoSEQ multiplex PCR assay. For the multiplex PCR, a mixture combining 60 forward primers for TCR Vbeta segments and 13 reverse primers for TCR Jbeta segments was used. The CDR3 region of rearranged TCR beta genes was amplified from genomic DNA by a multiplex PCR assay. On the Illumina HiSeq System, the amplified TCR beta libraries were sequenced as 87-base-pair reads. Per the authors' processing: A later analysis tallied 70 million to 100 million unique TCR beta chains across the 650 to 750 repertoires, and about 10 million of those chains were shared by two or more donors. Raw reads were error-corrected and collapsed into unique sequences by a nearest-neighbor algorithm in which closely related sequences were merged to remove PCR and sequencing errors. To assign V, D and J gene segments, CDR3 sequences were aligned to IMGT reference sequences. For a sequence to be retained, at least a six-nucleotide match to both a V gene segment and a J gene segment was required. Rearrangements were called productive when the CDR3 lacked stop codons and stayed in frame with V and J; all others were non-productive. CDR3 was defined according to IMGT convention as the region running from the second conserved V-encoded cysteine to the conserved J-encoded phenylalanine. The earlier analysis of 450 to 750 of the donors excluded any sequence lacking an unambiguous match to a single V gene segment. An earlier analysis of 587 of the donors called V segments functional above 56.7% productive rearrangements and segregating when the between-donor standard deviation exceeded 5%. A statistical classification framework was built for diagnosing cytomegalovirus status from the catalog of TCR beta chain sequences. In a later analysis, TCR nucleotide sequences were compared against IMGT/GENE-DB human TR gene sequences so that V and J genes could be assigned. A later analysis assigned CDR3 sequences and most-parsimonious VDJ recombination scenarios with the TCRdist pipeline. In a later analysis, each TCR beta chain was defined by its CDR3 amino acid sequence together with its V-gene family, and reads without a unique V-gene family were excluded. A later analysis removed 500 to 600 highly shared, low-generation-probability nucleotide sequences to deal with suspected cross-contamination and a sequencing artifact. A later analysis calculated a clonal expansion index for each public chain from normalized within-repertoire ranks of inferred template counts. In a later analysis, generation probabilities were computed with a VDJ recombination model fitted to out-of-frame rearrangements, and the resulting probabilities were checked against IGoR. In a later analysis, TCR-TCR, TCR-HLA and TCR-CMV co-occurrence was scored with hypergeometric tests, and a repertoire-size bias correction was applied to TCR pairs. In a later analysis, false discovery rates were estimated by permuting HLA or CMV assignments 20 times. A later analysis grouped co-occurring TCRs with DBSCAN, adding TCRdist sequence similarity when clustering within HLA-allele-positive subsets. For co-occurrence clustering, repertoires with fewer than 30,000 or more than 120,000 public chains were excluded, along with a handful of repertoires with anomalous nucleotide sharing. TCRdb retrieved this table from immuneACCESS and kept in-frame rearrangements only. Not all clones are present; in checked studies, unresolved V genes account for under half, and no reason is known for the remainder. V, J and clone size are taken as reported in that table, and D and trimming were inferred from the DNA itself. The sample profile shows fewer than 150,000 clones; more than 80% of them were found once. The biggest ten clones account for 1% of the sample.

This receptor chain uses TRBV11-2 and TRBJ2-3; the D gene is not confidently resolved. The specimen was PBMCs. The clonotype was recovered from a man aged 40-55 years in good health and CMV-seronegative. At the DNA level, the sequence is TGTGCCAGCAGGTCGCCGGGAGATACGCAGTATTTT. It translates as CASRSPGDTQYF.